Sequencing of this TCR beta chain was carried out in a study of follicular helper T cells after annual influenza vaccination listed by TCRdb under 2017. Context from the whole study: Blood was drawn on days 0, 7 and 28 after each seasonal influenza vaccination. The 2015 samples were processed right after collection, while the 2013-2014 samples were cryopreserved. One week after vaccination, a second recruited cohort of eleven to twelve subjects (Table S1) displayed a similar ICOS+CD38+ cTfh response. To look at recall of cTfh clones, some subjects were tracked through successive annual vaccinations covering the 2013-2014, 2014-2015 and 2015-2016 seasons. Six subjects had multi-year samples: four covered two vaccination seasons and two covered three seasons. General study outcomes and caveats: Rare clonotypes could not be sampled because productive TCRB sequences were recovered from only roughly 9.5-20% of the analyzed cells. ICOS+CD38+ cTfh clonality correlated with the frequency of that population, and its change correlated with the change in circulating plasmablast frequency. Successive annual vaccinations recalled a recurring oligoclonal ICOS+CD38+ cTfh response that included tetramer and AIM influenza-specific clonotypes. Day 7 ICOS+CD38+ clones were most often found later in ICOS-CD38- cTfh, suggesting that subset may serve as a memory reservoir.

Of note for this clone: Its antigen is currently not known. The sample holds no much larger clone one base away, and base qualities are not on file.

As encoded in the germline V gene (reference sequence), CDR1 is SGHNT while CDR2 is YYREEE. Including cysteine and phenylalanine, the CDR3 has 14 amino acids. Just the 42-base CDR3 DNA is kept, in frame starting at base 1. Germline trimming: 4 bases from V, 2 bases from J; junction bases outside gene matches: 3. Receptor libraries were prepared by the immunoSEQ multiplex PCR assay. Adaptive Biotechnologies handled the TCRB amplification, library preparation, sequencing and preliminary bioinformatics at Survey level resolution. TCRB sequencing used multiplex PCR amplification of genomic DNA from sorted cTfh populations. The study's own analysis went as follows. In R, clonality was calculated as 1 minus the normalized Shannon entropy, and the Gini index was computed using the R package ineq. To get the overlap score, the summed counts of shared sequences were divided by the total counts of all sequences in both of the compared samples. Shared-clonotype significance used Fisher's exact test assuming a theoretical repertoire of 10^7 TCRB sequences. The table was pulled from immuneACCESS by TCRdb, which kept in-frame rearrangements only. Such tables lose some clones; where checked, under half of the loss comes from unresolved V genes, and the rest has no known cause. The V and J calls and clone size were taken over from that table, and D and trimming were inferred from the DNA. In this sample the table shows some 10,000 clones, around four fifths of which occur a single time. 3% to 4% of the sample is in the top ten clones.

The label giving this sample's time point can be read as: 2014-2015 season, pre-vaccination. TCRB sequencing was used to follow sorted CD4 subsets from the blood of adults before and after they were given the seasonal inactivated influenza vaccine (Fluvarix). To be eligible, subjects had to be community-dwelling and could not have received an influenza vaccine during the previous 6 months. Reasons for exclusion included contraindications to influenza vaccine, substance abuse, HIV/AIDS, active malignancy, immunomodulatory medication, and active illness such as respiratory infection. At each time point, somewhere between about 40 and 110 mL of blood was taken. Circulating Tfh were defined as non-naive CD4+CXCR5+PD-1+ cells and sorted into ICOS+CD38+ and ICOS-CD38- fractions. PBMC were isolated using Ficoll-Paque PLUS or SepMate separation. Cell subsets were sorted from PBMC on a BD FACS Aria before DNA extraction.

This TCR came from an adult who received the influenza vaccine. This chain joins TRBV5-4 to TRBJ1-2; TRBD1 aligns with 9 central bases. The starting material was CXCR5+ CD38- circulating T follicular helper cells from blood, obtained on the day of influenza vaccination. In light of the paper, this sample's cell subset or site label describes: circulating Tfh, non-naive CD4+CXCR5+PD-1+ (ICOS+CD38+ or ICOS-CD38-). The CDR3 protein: CASSIDRGNYGYTF. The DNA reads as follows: TGTGCCAGCAGCATTGACAGGGGGAACTATGGCTACACCTTC.